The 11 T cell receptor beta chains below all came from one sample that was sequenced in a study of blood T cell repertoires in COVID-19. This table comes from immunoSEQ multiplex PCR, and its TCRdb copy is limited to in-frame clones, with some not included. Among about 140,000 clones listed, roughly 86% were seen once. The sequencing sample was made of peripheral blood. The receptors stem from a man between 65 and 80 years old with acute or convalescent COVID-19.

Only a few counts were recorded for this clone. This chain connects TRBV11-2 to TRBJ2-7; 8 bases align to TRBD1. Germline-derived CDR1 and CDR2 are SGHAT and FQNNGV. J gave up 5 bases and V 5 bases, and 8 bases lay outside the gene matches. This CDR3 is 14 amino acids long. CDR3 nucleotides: TGTGCCAGCAGCCTCCGACAGGGGAGTAACGAGCAGTACTTC. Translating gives CASSLRQGSNEQYF.

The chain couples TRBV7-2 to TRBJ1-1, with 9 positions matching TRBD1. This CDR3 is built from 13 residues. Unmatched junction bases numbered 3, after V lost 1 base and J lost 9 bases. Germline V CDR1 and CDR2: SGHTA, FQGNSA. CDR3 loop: CASSLGTGGKAFF. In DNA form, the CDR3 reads TGTGCCAGCAGCTTAGGAACAGGGGGCAAAGCTTTCTTT.

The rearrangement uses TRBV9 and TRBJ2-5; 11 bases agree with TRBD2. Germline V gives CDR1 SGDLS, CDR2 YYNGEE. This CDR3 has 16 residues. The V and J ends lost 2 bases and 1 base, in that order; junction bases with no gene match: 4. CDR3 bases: TGTGCCAGCAGCGTCGCTAGCGGGGGGTCCCAAGAGACCCAGTACTTC. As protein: CASSVASGGSQETQYF.

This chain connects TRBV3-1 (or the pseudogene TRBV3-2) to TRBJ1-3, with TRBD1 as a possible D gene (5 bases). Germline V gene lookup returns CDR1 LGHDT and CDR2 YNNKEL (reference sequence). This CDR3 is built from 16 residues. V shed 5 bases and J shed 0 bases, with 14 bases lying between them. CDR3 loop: CASSFNRQSSGNTIYF. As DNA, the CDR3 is TGTGCCAGCAGCTTCAACCGACAGAGCTCTGGAAACACCATATATTTT.

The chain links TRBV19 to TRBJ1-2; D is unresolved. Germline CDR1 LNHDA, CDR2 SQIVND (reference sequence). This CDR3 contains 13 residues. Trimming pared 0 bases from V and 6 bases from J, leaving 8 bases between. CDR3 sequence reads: CASSIEHGNGYTF. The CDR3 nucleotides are TGTGCCAGTAGTATAGAGCACGGTAATGGCTACACCTTC.

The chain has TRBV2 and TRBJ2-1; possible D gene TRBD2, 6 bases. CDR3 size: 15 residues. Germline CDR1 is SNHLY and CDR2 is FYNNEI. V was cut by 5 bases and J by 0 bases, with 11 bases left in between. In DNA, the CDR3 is TGTGCCAGCAGTCAAGGGACTGGCTCCTACAATGAGCAGTTCTTC. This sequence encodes CASSQGTGSYNEQFF. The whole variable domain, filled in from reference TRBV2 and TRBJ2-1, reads EPEVTQTPSHQVTQMGQEVILRCVPISNHLYFYWYRQILGQKVEFLVSFYNNEISEKSEIFDDQFSVERPDGSNFTLKIRSTKLEDSAMYFCASSQGTGSYNEQFFGPGTRLTVL.

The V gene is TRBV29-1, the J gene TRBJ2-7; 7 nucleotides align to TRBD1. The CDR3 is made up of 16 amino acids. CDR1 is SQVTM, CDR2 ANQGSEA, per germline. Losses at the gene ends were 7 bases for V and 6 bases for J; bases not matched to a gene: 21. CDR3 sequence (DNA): TGCAGCGCCCTTGGGACAGTGGATTGGAGGATGTCCGAGCAGTACTTC. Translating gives CSALGTVDWRMSEQYF.

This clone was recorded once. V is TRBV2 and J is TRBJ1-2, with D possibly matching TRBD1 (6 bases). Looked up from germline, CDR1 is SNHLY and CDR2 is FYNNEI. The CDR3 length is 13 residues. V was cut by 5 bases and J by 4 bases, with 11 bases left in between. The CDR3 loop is CASSSTGSYGYTF. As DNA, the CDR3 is TGTGCCAGCAGTTCAACAGGGAGCTATGGCTACACCTTC.

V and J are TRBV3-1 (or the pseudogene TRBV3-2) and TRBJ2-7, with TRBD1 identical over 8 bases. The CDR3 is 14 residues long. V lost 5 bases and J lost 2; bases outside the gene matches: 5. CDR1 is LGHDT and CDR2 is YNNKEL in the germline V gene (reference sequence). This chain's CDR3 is CASSSGTGTYEQYF. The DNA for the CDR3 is TGTGCCAGCAGCTCTGGGACAGGTACCTACGAGCAGTACTTC.

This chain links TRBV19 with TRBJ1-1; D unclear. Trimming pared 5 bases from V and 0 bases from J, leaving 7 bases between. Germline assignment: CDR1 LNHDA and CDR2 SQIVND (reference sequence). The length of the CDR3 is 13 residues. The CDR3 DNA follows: TGTGCCAGTAGTGGCTTCATGAACACTGAAGCTTTCTTT. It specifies CASSGFMNTEAFF.

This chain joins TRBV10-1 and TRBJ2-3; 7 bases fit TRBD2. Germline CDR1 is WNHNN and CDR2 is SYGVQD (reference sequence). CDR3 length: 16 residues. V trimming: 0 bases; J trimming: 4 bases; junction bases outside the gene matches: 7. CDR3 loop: CASSESRGGASDTQYF. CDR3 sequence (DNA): TGCGCCAGCAGTGAGTCGCGCGGGGGTGCTTCAGATACGCAGTATTTT.